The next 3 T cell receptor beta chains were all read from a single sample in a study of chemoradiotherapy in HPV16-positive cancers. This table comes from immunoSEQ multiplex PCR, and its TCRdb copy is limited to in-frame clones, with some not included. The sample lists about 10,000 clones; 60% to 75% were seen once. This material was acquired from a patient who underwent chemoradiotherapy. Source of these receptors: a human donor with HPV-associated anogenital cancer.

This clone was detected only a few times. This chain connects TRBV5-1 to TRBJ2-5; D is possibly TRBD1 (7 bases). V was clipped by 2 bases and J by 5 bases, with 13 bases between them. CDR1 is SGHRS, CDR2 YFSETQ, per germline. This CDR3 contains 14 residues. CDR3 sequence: CASSFEGAGETQYF. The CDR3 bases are TGCGCCAGCAGCTTCGAGGGGGCGGGGGAGACCCAGTACTTC.

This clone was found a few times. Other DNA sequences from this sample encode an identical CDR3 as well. The CDR3 DNA reads as TGTGCCAGCAATTCTGGGGCCAACGTCCTGACTTTC. The encoded protein is CASNSGANVLTF. This chain links TRBV28 with TRBJ2-6; the D is unclear. The CDR3 is made up of 12 amino acids. Per the germline V gene, CDR1 is MDHEN and CDR2 is SYDVKM. V was shortened by 7 bases and J by 1 base, with 2 bases between the two germline ends.

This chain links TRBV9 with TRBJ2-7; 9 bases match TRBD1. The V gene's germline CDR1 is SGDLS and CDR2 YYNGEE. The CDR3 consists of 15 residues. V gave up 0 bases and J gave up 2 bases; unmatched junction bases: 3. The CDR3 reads CASSVGGQGTYEQYF. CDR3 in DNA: TGTGCCAGCAGCGTAGGGGGACAGGGTACCTACGAGCAGTACTTC.